This is a list of T cell receptor beta chains from one sample in a study of blood T cell repertoires in COVID-19. Sequencing was performed with immunoSEQ multiplex PCR; in TCRdb, only in-frame clones are kept and a portion is missing. The sample consists of 240,000 or so clones, about 80% of them appearing once. Material: peripheral blood. Source of these receptors: a woman aged 80 or older with acute or convalescent COVID-19. CDR3s include the opening cysteine and the closing phenylalanine or tryptophan. D genes are given only for firm matches. Size is stated for part of the rows, as once, few or many counts, or as a class when the clone is expanded.

d_call | cdr3_length | j_call | v_call | clone_size | cdr3_nt | cdr3_aa
- | 16 | TRBJ2-4 | TRBV21-1 | few | TGTGCCAGCAGCATACTAGAGCCCCTCCCCAAAAACATTCAGTACTTC | CASSILEPLPKNIQYF
TRBD1 | 14 | TRBJ1-6 | TRBV29-1 | - | TGCAGCGTTCGGGACAGTGGGAATAATTCACCCCTCCACTTT | CSVRDSGNNSPLHF
- | 14 | TRBJ1-2 | TRBV30 | - | TGTGCCTGGTCGAGAGGAGGGCGAGGCTATGGCTACACCTTC | CAWSRGGRGYGYTF
TRBD1 | 17 | TRBJ2-3 | TRBV5-4 | - | TGTGCCAGCAGCCCAGGACAGGGTATCGGCCCCCCCGATACGCAGTATTTT | CASSPGQGIGPPDTQYF
TRBD1 | 13 | TRBJ1-1 | TRBV2 | - | TGTGCCAGCAGGTCAGGGGGCGGCACTGAAGCTTTCTTT | CASRSGGGTEAFF
TRBD1 | 16 | TRBJ1-6 | TRBV7-2 | - | TGTGCCAGCAGCCCCCCTATAGGACAGGGCTATTCACCCCTCCACTTT | CASSPPIGQGYSPLHF
- | 15 | TRBJ2-7 | TRBV6-1 | few | TGTGCCAGCAGTGAAGCACCCGGGACAAACTACGAGCAGTACTTC | CASSEAPGTNYEQYF
TRBD2 | 17 | TRBJ2-1 | TRBV3-1/TRBV3-2 | - | TGTGCCAGCAGCCAAAAGGGCGTGGCTAGCGGATACAATGAGCAGTTCTTC | CASSQKGVASGYNEQFF
- | 13 | TRBJ1-2 | TRBV11-2 | few | TGTGCCAGCAGCTTAGATCCAGGATATGGCTACACCTTC | CASSLDPGYGYTF
- | 13 | TRBJ2-4 | TRBV19 | - | TGTGCCAGTAGTATACACGGACTGGAGAGGATGTACTTC | CASSIHGLERMYF
- | 14 | TRBJ2-5 | TRBV9 | - | TGTGCCAGCAGCTCTAGTCCCGTCGGCGAGACCCAGTACTTC | CASSSSPVGETQYF
TRBD1 | 16 | TRBJ2-5 | TRBV11-2 | - | TGTGCCAGCAGCTCCCCGGACAGGGTGGGGTCAGAGACCCAGTACTTC | CASSSPDRVGSETQYF
TRBD1 | 13 | TRBJ2-3 | TRBV19 | - | TGTGCCAGTAGCAACAGGGGAACAGATACGCAGTATTTT | CASSNRGTDTQYF
- | 16 | TRBJ2-6 | TRBV6-1 | few | TGTGCCAGCAGTGACCTACAGGGTACCGGGGCCAACGTCCTGACTTTC | CASSDLQGTGANVLTF
TRBD1 | 13 | TRBJ2-7 | TRBV30 | - | TGTGCCTGGAGGACAGGGGGCCCCTACGAGCAGTACTTC | CAWRTGGPYEQYF
- | 14 | TRBJ1-2 | TRBV4-1 | - | TGCGCCAGCAACTTAGGACAGACGGATTATGGCTACACCTTC | CASNLGQTDYGYTF
TRBD1 | 13 | TRBJ1-6 | TRBV2 | - | TGTGCCAGCACCGGGACAGGGTTGTCACCCCTCCACTTT | CASTGTGLSPLHF
- | 17 | TRBJ1-5 | TRBV7-7 | - | TGTGCCAGCAGCTTAAGGTCGGGCGGGGAAGCCAATCAGCCCCAGCATTTT | CASSLRSGGEANQPQHF
- | 14 | TRBJ1-2 | TRBV30 | - | TGTGCCTGGCCACGAAGTCCGGCTAACTATGGCTACACCTTC | CAWPRSPANYGYTF
- | 15 | TRBJ1-4 | TRBV7-9 | - | TGTGCCAGCAGCTTAGGGGGACAAGGTCTTGAAAAACTGTTTTTT | CASSLGGQGLEKLFF
- | 13 | TRBJ1-1 | TRBV6-5 | few | TGTGCCAGCAGTAGGGGCTGGGACACTGAAGCTTTCTTT | CASSRGWDTEAFF
TRBD1 | 15 | TRBJ1-2 | TRBV19 | - | TGTGCCAGTAGTATAGATCTTGGGACAGCCCATGGCTACACCTTC | CASSIDLGTAHGYTF
TRBD2 | 18 | TRBJ2-2 | TRBV5-4 | - | TGTGCCAGCAGCGCGGGACTAGCGGGAGGGACGAACACCGGGGAGCTGTTTTTT | CASSAGLAGGTNTGELFF
TRBD1 | 15 | TRBJ1-2 | TRBV18 | - | TGTGCCAGCTCACCCGGTACAGGGGGTTGGAGTGGCTACACCTTC | CASSPGTGGWSGYTF
- | 13 | TRBJ1-3 | TRBV27 | few | TGTGCCAGCACTAGGGGTTTCGGAAACACCATATATTTT | CASTRGFGNTIYF
TRBD2 | 15 | TRBJ2-2 | TRBV30 | - | TGTGCCTGGAGTACTAGCGGGAGCGGGACCGGGGAGCTGTTTTTT | CAWSTSGSGTGELFF